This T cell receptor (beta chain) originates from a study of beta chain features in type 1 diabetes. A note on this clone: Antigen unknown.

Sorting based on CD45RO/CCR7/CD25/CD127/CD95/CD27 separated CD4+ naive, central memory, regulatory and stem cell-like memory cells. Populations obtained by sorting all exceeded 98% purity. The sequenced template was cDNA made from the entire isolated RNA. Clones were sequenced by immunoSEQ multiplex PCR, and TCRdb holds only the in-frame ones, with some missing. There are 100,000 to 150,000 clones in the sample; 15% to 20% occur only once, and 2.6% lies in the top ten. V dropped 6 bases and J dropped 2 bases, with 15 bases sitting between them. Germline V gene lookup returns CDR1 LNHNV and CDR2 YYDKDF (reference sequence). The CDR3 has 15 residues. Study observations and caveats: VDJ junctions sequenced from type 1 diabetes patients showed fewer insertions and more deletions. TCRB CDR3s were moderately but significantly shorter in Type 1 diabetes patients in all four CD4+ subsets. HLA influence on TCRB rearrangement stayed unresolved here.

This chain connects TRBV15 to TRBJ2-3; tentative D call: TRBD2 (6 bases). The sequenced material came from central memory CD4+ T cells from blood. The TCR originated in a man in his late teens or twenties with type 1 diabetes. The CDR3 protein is CATRSGGAHTDTQYF. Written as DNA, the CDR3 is TGTGCCACCAGATCCGGGGGAGCGCACACAGATACGCAGTATTTT.